This entry lists 25 T cell receptor beta chains sequenced from one sample in a study of glioma-infiltrating T cells after dendritic cell vaccination. TCRdb's table, derived via immunoSEQ multiplex PCR, lists solely in-frame clones and lacks some. The repertoire holds roughly 51,000 clones, around 86% seen once, with 10% to 12% in the top ten. The sequences come from blood, collected before dendritic cell vaccination. These receptors originate from a human donor with glioblastoma.

The chain combines TRBV5-1 with TRBJ2-7; TRBD1 agrees at 8 bases. The V gene end was trimmed by 3 bases and the J gene end by 0 bases; junction bases not matched to a gene: 11. This CDR3 comprises 17 residues. Germline-derived CDR1 and CDR2 are SGHRS and YFSETQ. The CDR3 here is CASSSEGQGASSYEQYF. CDR3 nucleotides: TGCGCCAGCAGCTCGGAGGGGCAGGGGGCAAGCTCCTACGAGCAGTACTTC.

The gene calls are TRBV6-1 and TRBJ1-1, with D uncertain. Germline CDR1 is MNHNS and CDR2 is SASEGT. V was trimmed by 8 bases and J by 1 base, leaving 14 bases between them. The CDR3 is 14 amino acids. CDR3 residues: CASVPPGPNTEAFF. DNA for the CDR3: TGTGCCAGCGTTCCCCCCGGTCCGAACACTGAAGCTTTCTTT.

J is TRBJ2-3 and V is TRBV4-3; the match to TRBD1 covers 8 bases. Per the germline V gene, CDR1 is LGHNA and CDR2 is YSLEER. The V and J ends lost 4 bases and 1 base, in that order; junction bases with no gene match: 7. The CDR3 sequence is 16 residues long. CDR3 nucleotides: TGCGCCAGCAGCCTACAATCGACAGGGGGCACAGATACGCAGTATTTT. It translates to CASSLQSTGGTDTQYF.

This chain joins TRBV5-4 and TRBJ2-1; perhaps TRBD1 as D (6 bases). V gave up 4 bases and J gave up 3 bases, with 17 bases separating them. CDR3 length equals 16 residues. Germline values: CDR1 SGHNT, CDR2 YYREEE (reference sequence). The CDR3 nucleotides are TGTGCCAGCAGCCGTCGCCGGGACAAATTCTACAATGAGCAGTTCTTC. The encoded protein is CASSRRRDKFYNEQFF.

V is TRBV2 and J is TRBJ1-3; weak D call: TRBD1 (6 bases). Trimming took off 7 bases at V and 3 bases at J, with 7 bases between the two ends. The CDR3 loop spans 12 amino acids. Germline loops: CDR1 SNHLY, CDR2 FYNNEI. The CDR3 reads CASNRDGNTIYF. As DNA, the CDR3 is TGTGCCAGCAACAGGGATGGAAACACCATATATTTT. The full variable domain, rest sourced from reference TRBV2 and TRBJ1-3, is EPEVTQTPSHQVTQMGQEVILRCVPISNHLYFYWYRQILGQKVEFLVSFYNNEISEKSEIFDDQFSVERPDGSNFTLKIRSTKLEDSAMYFCASNRDGNTIYFGEGSWLTVV.

In DNA, the CDR3 is TGTGCCAGCAGCCAAGGAGCCCATGTTGAGCAGTTCTTC. Amino acids: CASSQGAHVEQFF. The genes are TRBV14 and TRBJ2-1; no reliable D call. CDR3 length: 13 residues. CDR1 is SGHDN and CDR2 is FVKESK in the germline V gene. Deletions cut 1 base from V and 9 bases from J, with 10 bases between.

The chain is built from TRBV7-8 and TRBJ1-5; the match to TRBD1 covers 12 bases. J was trimmed by 4 bases and V by 5 bases; bases with no gene match: 15. The length of the CDR3 is 19 residues. CDR1 is SGHVS, CDR2 FQNEAQ, per germline. The CDR3 nucleotides are TGTGCCAGCAGCCACCAACCGGGACAGGGGGCTCTAGGGAATCAGCCCCAGCATTTT. Translation: CASSHQPGQGALGNQPQHF.

This rearrangement joins TRBV21-1 to TRBJ1-2; the D call in the table, TRBD1, was not verified against the DNA. TRBV21-1 has pseudogene status. The CDR3 covers 13 residues. The CDR3 DNA reads TGTGCCAGTATGAGACAGCCCACTAATGGCTACACCTTC. Protein: CASMRQPTNGYTF.

The genes are TRBV14 and TRBJ2-1; a possible D gene is TRBD2 (5 bases). The CDR3 sequence is 14 residues long. Germline CDR1 reads SGHDN; CDR2 reads FVKESK. Trimming shortened V by 1 base and J by 5 bases, and 9 bases separated the two germline ends. The CDR3 nucleotides read TGTGCCAGCAGCCAAGTGTCGGGGAACAATGAGCAGTTCTTC. This encodes CASSQVSGNNEQFF.

The rearrangement links TRBV5-1 to TRBJ1-5; 11 bases line up with TRBD1. Germline values: CDR1 SGHRS, CDR2 YFSETQ. The V and J ends lost 7 bases and 6 bases, in that order; junction bases with no gene match: 9. The CDR3 runs to 15 residues. CDR3 loop: CASRTGTGGGQPQHF. In DNA, the CDR3 is TGCGCCAGCCGAACTGGGACAGGGGGTGGTCAGCCCCAGCATTTT. Together with reference TRBV5-1 and TRBJ1-5, the CDR3 gives the full variable domain: KAGVTQTPRYLIKTRGQQVTLSCSPISGHRSVSWYQQTPGQGLQFLFEYFSETQRNKGNFPGRFSGRQFSNSRSEMNVSTLELGDSALYLCASRTGTGGGQPQHFGDGTRLSIL.

The chain joins TRBV7-2 to TRBJ1-2; D possibly corresponds to TRBD1 (5 bases). The V end lost 1 base, the J end lost 0 bases, and 6 bases lay between the germline ends. Germline CDR1 is SGHTA and CDR2 is FQGNSA. This CDR3 spans 14 amino acids. The CDR3 DNA is TGTGCCAGCAGCTTAGGGGGCACTAACTATGGCTACACCTTC. It encodes CASSLGGTNYGYTF.

The chain has TRBV6-1 and TRBJ2-7; 10 positions agree with TRBD1. CDR1 is MNHNS and CDR2 is SASEGT in the germline V gene. J gave up 6 bases and V 6 bases, and 8 bases lay outside the gene matches. The CDR3 length is 14 residues. Here the CDR3 DNA reads TGTGCCAGCAGCCCCTCCAGGACAGGGGGCGAGCAGTACTTC. Translation: CASSPSRTGGEQYF.

This chain connects TRBV4-1 to TRBJ2-5; the match to TRBD2 covers 12 bases. The junction had 5 bases not matched to a gene; V was cut back by 3 bases and J by 3 bases. Germline V gives CDR1 MGHRA, CDR2 YSYEKL. This CDR3 region has 16 residues. CDR3 sequence (DNA): TGCGCCAGCAGCCAGTTGACTAGCGGGGGCAAAGAGACCCAGTACTTC. It codes for CASSQLTSGGKETQYF.

This chain joins TRBV4-1 and TRBJ1-2; no firm D call. The germline CDR1 and CDR2 sequences are MGHRA and YSYEKL. Trimming pared 4 bases from V and 2 bases from J, leaving 8 bases between. CDR3 size: 13 residues. The CDR3 spells CASSLRENYGYTF. The CDR3 region has the DNA TGCGCCAGCAGCCTACGGGAAAACTATGGCTACACCTTC.

The rearrangement joins TRBV4-1 to TRBJ1-1; D might be TRBD1 (6 bases). The CDR3 spans 18 residues. Germline V gene sequence: CDR1 MGHRA, CDR2 YSYEKL. Trimming cost V 4 bases and J 11 bases, with 32 bases left between them. In DNA form, the CDR3 reads TGCGCCAGCAGCCCGGTCATCGAACAGGGAAGTTCACGAGTGGGGGCTTTCTTT. Translated, it gives CASSPVIEQGSSRVGAFF.

This sequence joins TRBV4-3 and TRBJ2-1; TRBD2 matches 8 bases. After removal of 3 bases from V and 10 bases from J, the junction contained 14 bases not matched to a gene. Germline loops: CDR1 LGHNA, CDR2 YSLEER. This CDR3 region has 16 residues. CDR3 nucleotide sequence: TGCGCCAGCAGCCAGGATGGGACTAGGGCTTTGGGGGAGCAGTTCTTC. It translates to CASSQDGTRALGEQFF.

V usage is TRBV6-5 and J usage is TRBJ2-1, with 15 bases lining up with TRBD2. Looked up from germline, CDR1 is MNHEY and CDR2 is SVGAGI. The CDR3 covers 15 residues. Trimming at V came to 4 bases and at J to 12 bases, leaving 7 bases not matched to a gene. The chain's CDR3 is CASSWGTSGRKGQFF. The CDR3 coding sequence is TGTGCCAGCAGTTGGGGGACTAGCGGGAGGAAAGGGCAGTTCTTC.

V usage is TRBV5-1 and J usage is TRBJ1-4; TRBD1 might be the D (6 bases). Between the trimmed V and J ends, which lost 1 base and 3 bases, there was a span of 10 bases. Germline-derived CDR1 and CDR2 are SGHRS and YFSETQ. This CDR3 contains 15 residues. CDR3: CASSLTGSSNEKLFF. The CDR3, as DNA: TGCGCCAGCAGCTTGACAGGGAGCTCTAATGAAAAACTGTTTTTT.

The chain employs TRBV4-1 and TRBJ2-7; 8 bases agree with TRBD1. From germline, CDR1 is MGHRA and CDR2 YSYEKL. J lost 3 bases, V lost 8 bases, and 9 bases had no gene match. The CDR3 spans 14 residues. The CDR3 sequence is CASADYRGNYEQYF. CDR3 DNA sequence: TGCGCCAGCGCTGACTACAGGGGGAACTACGAGCAGTACTTC.

This chain joins TRBV5-1 and TRBJ1-2; maybe TRBD1 (5 bases). Trimming took 1 base from V and 3 from J, leaving 10 bases between them. The CDR3 loop spans 14 amino acids. Germline lookup yields CDR1 SGHRS and CDR2 YFSETQ. CDR3 in DNA: TGCGCCAGCAGCTTGCAGGGAGGAGACTATGGCTACACCTTC. This gives the protein CASSLQGGDYGYTF.

Only a few counts were recorded for this clone. The chain employs TRBV6-6 and TRBJ2-5; 7 nucleotides align to TRBD1. In germline, CDR1 is MNHNY, CDR2 SVGAGI (reference sequence). This CDR3 has 12 amino acids. Trimming took 8 bases from V and 1 from J; bases not matched to a gene: 1. The CDR3 DNA follows: TGTGCCAGCCGGACAGGCCAAGAGACCCAGTACTTC. It is translated as CASRTGQETQYF.

The genes are TRBV28 and TRBJ2-2; D gene uncertain. CDR3 length: 12 residues. CDR1 is MDHEN, CDR2 SYDVKM, per germline. Trimming took off 7 bases at V and 0 bases at J, with 3 bases between the two ends. The CDR3: CASTSNTGELFF. The CDR3 DNA sequence: TGTGCCAGCACATCGAACACCGGGGAGCTGTTTTTT.

The chain combines TRBV19 with TRBJ1-1, with D perhaps matching TRBD1 (5 bases). Trimming left V 10 bases short and J 0 bases short, with 15 bases between. Per germline, CDR1 LNHDA and CDR2 SQIVND (reference sequence). This CDR3 spans 14 amino acids. For the CDR3, the DNA is TGTGCCACCCAAGAAAGGGGCCTGAACACTGAAGCTTTCTTT. Its translation: CATQERGLNTEAFF.

This clone was seen a single time. The gene calls are TRBV11-3 and TRBJ2-5, with TRBD1 matching over 10 bases. CDR1 and CDR2 (germline): SGHNT, YENEEA. The CDR3 loop spans 17 amino acids. V trimming: 1 base; J trimming: 2 bases; junction bases outside the gene matches: 7. CDR3 sequence: CASSLGGWTGGQETQYF. The CDR3 region has the DNA TGTGCCAGCAGCTTAGGGGGGTGGACAGGGGGGCAAGAGACCCAGTACTTC.

The rearrangement uses TRBV27 and TRBJ1-1; 9 positions match TRBD1. The CDR3 has 14 residues. Unmatched junction bases numbered 1, after V lost 3 bases and J lost 2 bases. Germline V gene lookup returns CDR1 MNHEY and CDR2 SMNVEV (reference sequence). CDR3 sequence: CASSLDRGNTEAFF. Written as DNA, the CDR3 is TGTGCCAGCAGTTTGGACAGGGGAAACACTGAAGCTTTCTTT.